This T cell receptor (beta chain) was recovered during a study of cytomegalovirus exposure and HLA in healthy donors. Regarding the study as a whole: DRB1 showed the most TCR associations and HLA-C the fewest in a later analysis, as rates varied by HLA locus. Listed as cytomegalovirus-associated were approximately 160 TCR beta chains. A later analysis found most CMV-associated TCR beta chains apparently HLA-restricted.

The PCR made use of 60 Vbeta and 13 Jbeta primers. TCRdb's copy holds only in-frame clones and misses some; the assay was immunoSEQ multiplex PCR. The sample records 250,000 to 350,000 clones, 80% to 90% being singletons. The ends lost 1 base at V and 0 bases at J; junction bases unmatched: 6. The CDR3 contains 17 residues. Per the germline V gene, CDR1 is SGHTA and CDR2 is FQGNSA. In this sample, this clone turned up once. Antigen specificity is unknown. The sequenced material came from PBMCs. This chain links TRBV7-2 with TRBJ1-5; 7 bases line up with TRBD1. This clonotype originated in a man aged 35-49 years in good health and CMV-seropositive. The CDR3 nucleotides are TGTGCCAGCAGCTTAGGAGGGACAGTCTATAGCAATCAGCCCCAGCATTTT. Its translation: CASSLGGTVYSNQPQHF. The full variable domain, its missing parts supplied by reference TRBV7-2 and TRBJ1-5, is GAGVSQSPSNKVTEKGKDVELRCDPISGHTALYWYRQSLGQGLEFLIYFQGNSAPDKSGLPSDRFSAERTGGSVSTLTIQRTQQEDSAVYLCASSLGGTVYSNQPQHFGDGTRLSIL.